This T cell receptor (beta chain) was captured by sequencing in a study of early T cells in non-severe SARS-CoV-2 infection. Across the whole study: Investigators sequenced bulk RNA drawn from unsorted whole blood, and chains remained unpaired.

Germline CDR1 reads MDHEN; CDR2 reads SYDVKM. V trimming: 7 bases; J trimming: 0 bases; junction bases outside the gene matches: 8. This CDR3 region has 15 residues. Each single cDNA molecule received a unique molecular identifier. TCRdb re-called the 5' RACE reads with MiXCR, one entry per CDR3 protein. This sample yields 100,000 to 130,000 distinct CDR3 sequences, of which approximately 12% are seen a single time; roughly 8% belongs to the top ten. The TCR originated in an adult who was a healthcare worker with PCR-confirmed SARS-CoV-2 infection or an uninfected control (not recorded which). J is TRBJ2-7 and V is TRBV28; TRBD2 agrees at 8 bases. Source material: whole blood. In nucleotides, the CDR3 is TGTGCCAGCAACCCGGGACTAGGGAGCTCCTACGAGCAGTACTTC. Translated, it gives CASNPGLGSSYEQYF.